This passage covers 24 T cell receptor beta chains from one sample sequenced in a study of blood T cell repertoires in COVID-19. Libraries were prepared by immunoSEQ multiplex PCR; TCRdb keeps only in-frame clonotypes and omits some of them. The data show about 200,000 clones, more than 70% seen once. The sample taken for sequencing was peripheral blood. The receptors come from a woman aged 40-49 years who had recovered from COVID-19.

The CDR3 reads CASSLGQEFYEQYF. The CDR3 DNA is TGCGCCAGCAGCTTGGGACAGGAATTCTACGAGCAGTACTTC. V and J are TRBV5-1 and TRBJ2-7, with a tentative D call TRBD1 (6 bases). Germline V gives CDR1 SGHRS, CDR2 YFSETQ. There are 14 residues in the CDR3. With 0 bases removed from V and 3 bases from J, the gap between germline ends came to 10 bases.

This chain links TRBV14 with TRBJ2-3; 10 nucleotides match TRBD2. The germline CDR1 and CDR2 sequences are SGHDN and FVKESK. Unmatched junction bases numbered 5, after V lost 3 bases and J lost 2 bases. The CDR3 totals 16 residues. The CDR3 DNA sequence: TGTGCCAGCAGCCACGCGAGCGGGAGGGCCACAGATACGCAGTATTTT. It codes for CASSHASGRATDTQYF.

The V call is TRBV24-1, the J call TRBJ2-7, with 8 bases fitting TRBD1. The junction had 12 bases not matched to a gene; V was cut back by 0 bases and J by 6 bases. The CDR3 consists of 17 residues. The germline V gene encodes CDR1 KGHDR and CDR2 SFDVKD. For the CDR3, the DNA is TGTGCCACCAGTGATTTGCATCGGTCGTGGACAGGGATCGAGCAGTACTTC. Its protein product is CATSDLHRSWTGIEQYF.

The chain recombines TRBV12-5 with TRBJ2-7, with D maybe TRBD1 (5 bases). V was shortened by 5 bases and J by 3 bases, with 14 bases between the two germline ends. This CDR3 is built from 14 residues. Germline values: CDR1 LGHNT, CDR2 FRNRAP. CDR3 sequence (DNA): TGTGCTAGTGGTCCGATTGACAGTCTCTACGAGCAGTACTTC. It encodes CASGPIDSLYEQYF.

The chain uses TRBV4-2 and TRBJ1-2, with 9 bases aligning to TRBD1. CDR3 length: 13 residues. Germline CDR1 is LGHNA and CDR2 is YNFKEQ. Germline trimming cut 0 bases from V and 11 bases from J; bases unmatched to any gene: 4. The DNA for the CDR3 is TGTGCCAGCAGCCAAGACCAGACAGGGGGGTACACCTTC. Translation gives CASSQDQTGGYTF.

This chain uses TRBV5-4 with TRBJ1-1; D call uncertain. Germline lookup yields CDR1 SGHNT and CDR2 YYREEE (reference sequence). This CDR3 has 13 amino acids. The germline V and J ends were trimmed by 0 bases and 6 bases, with 9 bases remaining between them. CDR3 sequence: CASSLALEAEAFF. DNA of the CDR3: TGTGCCAGCAGCTTGGCCCTGGAGGCTGAAGCTTTCTTT.

In DNA form, the CDR3 reads TGTGCCAGCAGCCAAGAACTAGCGGGATACAATGAGCAGTTCTTC. It is translated as CASSQELAGYNEQFF. The chain couples TRBV3-1 (or the pseudogene TRBV3-2) to TRBJ2-1; 10 nucleotides line up with TRBD2. Germline V gene data show CDR1 as LGHDT and CDR2 as YNNKEL (reference sequence). The ends lost 0 bases at V and 4 bases at J; junction bases unmatched: 0. CDR3 size: 15 residues.

The chain employs TRBV7-2 and TRBJ2-3, with D hard to call. Germline V gene sequence: CDR1 SGHTA, CDR2 FQGNSA. The CDR3 totals 17 residues. V dropped 4 bases and J dropped 3 bases, with 20 bases sitting between them. CDR3 loop: CASSSTLPGSETDTQYF. CDR3 in DNA: TGTGCCAGCAGCTCAACCCTCCCCGGGTCGGAGACAGATACGCAGTATTTT.

V and J are TRBV10-3 and TRBJ2-1, with 7 bases matching TRBD2. The CDR3 spans 18 residues. Looked up from germline, CDR1 is ENHRY and CDR2 is SYGVKD. V shed 0 bases, J shed 5 bases, and the junction held 13 bases outside the gene matches. The CDR3 region is CAISESVPLAGANNEQFF. In nucleotides, the CDR3 is TGTGCCATCAGTGAGTCGGTCCCTTTGGCGGGAGCTAACAATGAGCAGTTCTTC.

In nucleotides, the CDR3 is TGTGCCACCCAGAGGACCGCGGGCACCGGGGAGCTGTTTTTT. This codes for CATQRTAGTGELFF. The gene calls are TRBV24-1 and TRBJ2-2, with D perhaps TRBD2 (5 bases). Germline CDR1 KGHDR, CDR2 SFDVKD. V lost 9 bases, J lost 4 bases, and 14 bases lay in between. The CDR3 is 14 amino acids.

The rearrangement uses TRBV5-1 and TRBJ2-1, with 7 positions matching TRBD2. CDR1 and CDR2 from the germline V gene are SGHRS and YFSETQ. Losses at the gene ends were 1 base for V and 9 bases for J; bases not matched to a gene: 10. This CDR3 comprises 15 residues. CDR3 region: CASSLNQREMGEQFF. The DNA of the CDR3 is TGCGCCAGCAGCTTGAACCAGCGGGAAATGGGTGAGCAGTTCTTC. Combining the CDR3 with reference TRBV5-1 and TRBJ2-1 gives the whole variable domain KAGVTQTPRYLIKTRGQQVTLSCSPISGHRSVSWYQQTPGQGLQFLFEYFSETQRNKGNFPGRFSGRQFSNSRSEMNVSTLELGDSALYLCASSLNQREMGEQFFGPGTRLTVL.

The rearrangement uses TRBV7-8 and TRBJ1-2, with D maybe TRBD1 (5 bases). This CDR3 has 14 residues. Germline CDR1 reads SGHVS; CDR2 reads FQNEAQ. Deletions cut 4 bases from V and 5 bases from J, with 14 bases between. Here the CDR3 reads CASSSLSGGYGYTF. CDR3 bases: TGTGCCAGCAGCTCCTTAAGCGGGGGGTATGGCTACACCTTC.

This chain joins TRBV30 and TRBJ2-3, with unresolved D. Germline CDR1 GTSNPN, CDR2 SVGIG (reference sequence). The V end lost 0 bases, the J end lost 6 bases, and 7 bases lay between the germline ends. The CDR3 is made up of 12 amino acids. The CDR3 DNA sequence: TGTGCCTGGAGTGTCCAAGAGGATACGCAGTATTTT. As protein: CAWSVQEDTQYF.

V is TRBV3-1 (or the pseudogene TRBV3-2) and J is TRBJ2-3; TRBD2 aligns across 13 bases. CDR3 size: 15 residues. Germline V gene sequence: CDR1 LGHDT, CDR2 YNNKEL (reference sequence). Trimming cost V 4 bases and J 8 bases; bases outside gene matches: 6. The CDR3 here is CASSPGLAGSGTQYF. The CDR3 bases are TGTGCCAGCAGCCCGGGACTAGCGGGATCAGGTACGCAGTATTTT.

This chain uses TRBV12-3 or TRBV12-4 with TRBJ1-1; no clear D. The CDR3 extends over 13 amino acids. Trimming pared 7 bases from V and 3 bases from J, leaving 12 bases between. CDR3 sequence reads: CASNDPGYTEAFF. CDR3 DNA sequence: TGTGCCAGCAATGACCCGGGGTACACTGAAGCTTTCTTT.

The chain joins TRBV19 to TRBJ1-5; TRBD1 agrees at 7 bases. The germline CDR1 and CDR2 sequences are LNHDA and SQIVND (reference sequence). V lost 6 bases to trimming and J lost 4 bases; unmatched junction nucleotides: 6. This CDR3 contains 14 residues. Written as DNA, the CDR3 is TGTGCCAGTAGGAGGGACAGAGATAATCAGCCCCAGCATTTT. Protein sequence: CASRRDRDNQPQHF.

V is TRBV21-1 and J is TRBJ1-2; TRBD1 is the table's D call and was not checked against the DNA. TRBV21-1 is a pseudogene. The CDR3 is made up of 16 amino acids. CDR3 protein: CASSNFNGDRDYGYTF. CDR3 nucleotides: TGTGCCAGCAGCAATTTCAATGGGGACAGGGACTATGGCTACACCTTC.

In this sample, this clone turned up a few times. This chain connects TRBV3-1 (or the pseudogene TRBV3-2) to TRBJ2-2; 13 bases are shared with TRBD2. This CDR3 has 20 residues. CDR1 and CDR2 from the germline V gene are LGHDT and YNNKEL (reference sequence). Trimming cost V 4 bases and J 0 bases; bases outside gene matches: 11. The CDR3 coding sequence is TGTGCCAGCAGCCTTATTATTCGGACTAGCGGGAGCACGAACACCGGGGAGCTGTTTTTT. Its translation: CASSLIIRTSGSTNTGELFF.

The rearrangement uses TRBV20-1 and TRBJ1-2; D not certain. Per the germline V gene, CDR1 is DFQATT and CDR2 is SNEGSKA (reference sequence). The CDR3 totals 12 residues. V gave up 3 bases and J gave up 8 bases, with 13 bases separating them. The CDR3 DNA sequence: TGCAGTGCTAGTTTCGATGAGGGCGGCTACACCTTC. This encodes CSASFDEGGYTF.

This sequence joins TRBV19 and TRBJ2-5; 9 bases line up with TRBD1. The V gene end was trimmed by 4 bases and the J gene end by 3 bases; junction bases not matched to a gene: 3. CDR1 and CDR2 from the germline V gene are LNHDA and SQIVND (reference sequence). The CDR3 extends over 14 amino acids. CDR3 residues: CASSSTGGKETQYF. Written as DNA, the CDR3 is TGTGCCAGTAGTAGCACAGGGGGCAAAGAGACCCAGTACTTC.

The gene calls are TRBV10-3 and TRBJ2-4, with no clear D. Germline V gene sequence: CDR1 ENHRY, CDR2 SYGVKD. The CDR3 extends over 14 amino acids. Between the trimmed V and J ends, which lost 4 bases and 5 bases, there was a span of 12 bases. DNA of the CDR3: TGTGCCATCAGTGTTGAGGCTCGGGAAAACATTCAGTACTTC. It encodes CAISVEARENIQYF.

This chain connects TRBV30 to TRBJ2-2; no firm D call. The CDR3 contains 13 residues. In germline, CDR1 is GTSNPN, CDR2 SVGIG (reference sequence). Trimming stripped 0 bases from V and 8 bases from J, with 10 bases between. In nucleotides, the CDR3 is TGTGCCTGGAGTGTTGGCAGTTGGGGGGAGCTGTTTTTT. Amino acids: CAWSVGSWGELFF.

The CDR3 here is CASQWDRGHTIYF. In DNA form, the CDR3 reads TGTGCCAGTCAATGGGACAGGGGTCACACCATATATTTT. The chain uses TRBV19 and TRBJ1-3; 10 bases line up with TRBD1. CDR1 is LNHDA and CDR2 is SQIVND in the germline V gene (reference sequence). J was trimmed by 8 bases and V by 8 bases; bases with no gene match: 6. This CDR3 comprises 13 residues.

The chain recombines TRBV12-3 or TRBV12-4 with TRBJ1-5, with a weak D call TRBD1 (5 bases). Deletions cut 5 bases from V and 4 bases from J, with 9 bases between. CDR3 length: 13 residues. The CDR3 coding sequence is TGTGCCAGCAGTCCGGGGGTAAATCAGCCCCAGCATTTT. Translation: CASSPGVNQPQHF.